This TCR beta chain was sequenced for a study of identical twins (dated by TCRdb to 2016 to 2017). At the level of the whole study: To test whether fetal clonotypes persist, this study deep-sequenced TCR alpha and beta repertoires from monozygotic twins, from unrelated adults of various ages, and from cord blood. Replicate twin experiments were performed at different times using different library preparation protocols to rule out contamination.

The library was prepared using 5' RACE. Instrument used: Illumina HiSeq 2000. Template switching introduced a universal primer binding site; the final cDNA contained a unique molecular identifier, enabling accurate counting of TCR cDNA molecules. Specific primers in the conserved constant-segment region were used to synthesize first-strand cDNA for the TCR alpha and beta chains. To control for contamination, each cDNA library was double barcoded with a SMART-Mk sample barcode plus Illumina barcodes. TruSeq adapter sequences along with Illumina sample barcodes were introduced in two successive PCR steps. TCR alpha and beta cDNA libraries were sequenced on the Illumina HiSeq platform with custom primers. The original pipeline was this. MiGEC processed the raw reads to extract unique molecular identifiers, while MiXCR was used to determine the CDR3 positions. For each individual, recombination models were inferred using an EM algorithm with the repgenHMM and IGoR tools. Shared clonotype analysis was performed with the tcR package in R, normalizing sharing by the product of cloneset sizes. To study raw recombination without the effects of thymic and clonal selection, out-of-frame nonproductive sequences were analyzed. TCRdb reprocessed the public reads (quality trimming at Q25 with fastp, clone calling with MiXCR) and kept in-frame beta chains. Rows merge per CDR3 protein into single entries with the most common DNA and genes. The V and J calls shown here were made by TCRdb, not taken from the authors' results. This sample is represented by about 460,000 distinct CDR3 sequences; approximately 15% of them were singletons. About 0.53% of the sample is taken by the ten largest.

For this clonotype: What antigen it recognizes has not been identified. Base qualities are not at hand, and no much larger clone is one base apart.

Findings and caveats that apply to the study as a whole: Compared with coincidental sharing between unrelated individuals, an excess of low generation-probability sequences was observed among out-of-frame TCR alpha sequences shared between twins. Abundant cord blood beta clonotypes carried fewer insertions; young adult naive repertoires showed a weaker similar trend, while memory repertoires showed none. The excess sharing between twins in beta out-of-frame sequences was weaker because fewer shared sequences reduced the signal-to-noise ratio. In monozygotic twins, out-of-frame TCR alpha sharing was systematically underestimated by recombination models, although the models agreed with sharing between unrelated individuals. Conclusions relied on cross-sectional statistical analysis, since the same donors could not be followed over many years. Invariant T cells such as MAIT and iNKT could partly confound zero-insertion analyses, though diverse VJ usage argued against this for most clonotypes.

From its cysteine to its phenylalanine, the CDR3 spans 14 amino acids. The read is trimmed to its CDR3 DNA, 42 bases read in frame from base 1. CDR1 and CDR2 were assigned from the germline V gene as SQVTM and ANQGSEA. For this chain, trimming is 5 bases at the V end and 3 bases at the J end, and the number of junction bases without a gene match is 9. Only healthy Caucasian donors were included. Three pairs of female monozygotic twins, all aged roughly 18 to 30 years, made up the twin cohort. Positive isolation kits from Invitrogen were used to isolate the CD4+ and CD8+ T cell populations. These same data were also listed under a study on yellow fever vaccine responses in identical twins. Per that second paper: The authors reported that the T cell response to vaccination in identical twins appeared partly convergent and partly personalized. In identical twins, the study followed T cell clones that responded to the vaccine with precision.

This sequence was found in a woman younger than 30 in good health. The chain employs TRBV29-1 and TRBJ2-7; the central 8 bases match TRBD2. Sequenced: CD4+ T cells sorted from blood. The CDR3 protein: CSVRAGGEFYEQYF. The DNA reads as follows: TGCAGCGTTCGGGCGGGAGGCGAATTCTACGAGCAGTACTTC.